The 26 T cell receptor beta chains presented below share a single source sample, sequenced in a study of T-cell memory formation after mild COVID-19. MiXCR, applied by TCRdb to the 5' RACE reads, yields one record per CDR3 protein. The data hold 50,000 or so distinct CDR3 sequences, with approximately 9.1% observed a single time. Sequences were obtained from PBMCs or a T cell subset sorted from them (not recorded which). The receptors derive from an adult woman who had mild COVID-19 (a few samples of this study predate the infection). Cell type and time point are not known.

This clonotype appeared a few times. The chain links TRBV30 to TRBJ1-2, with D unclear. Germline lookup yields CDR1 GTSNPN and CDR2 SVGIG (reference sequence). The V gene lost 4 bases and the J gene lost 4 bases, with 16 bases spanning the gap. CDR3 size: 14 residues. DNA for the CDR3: TGTGCCTGGACCCCTCCGGGGAGGTTCTATGGCTACACCTTC. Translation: CAWTPPGRFYGYTF. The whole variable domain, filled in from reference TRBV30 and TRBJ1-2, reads SQTIHQWPATLVQPVGSPLSLECTVEGTSNPNLYWYRQAAGRGLQLLFYSVGIGQISSEVPQNLSASRPQDRQFILSSKKLLLSDSGFYLCAWTPPGRFYGYTFGSGTRLTVV.

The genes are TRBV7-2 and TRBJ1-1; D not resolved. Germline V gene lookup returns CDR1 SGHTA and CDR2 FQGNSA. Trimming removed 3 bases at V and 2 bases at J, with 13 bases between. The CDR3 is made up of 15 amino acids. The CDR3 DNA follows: TGTGCCAGCAGCTTGTATATTGGGAAAAACACTGAAGCTTTCTTT. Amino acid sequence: CASSLYIGKNTEAFF.

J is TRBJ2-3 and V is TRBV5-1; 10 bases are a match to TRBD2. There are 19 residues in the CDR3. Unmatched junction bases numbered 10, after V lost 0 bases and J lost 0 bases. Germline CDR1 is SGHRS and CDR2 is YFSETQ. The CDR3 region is CASSLDASGRPSSTDTQYF. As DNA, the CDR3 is TGCGCCAGCAGCTTGGATGCTAGCGGGAGACCCTCTAGCACAGATACGCAGTATTTT.

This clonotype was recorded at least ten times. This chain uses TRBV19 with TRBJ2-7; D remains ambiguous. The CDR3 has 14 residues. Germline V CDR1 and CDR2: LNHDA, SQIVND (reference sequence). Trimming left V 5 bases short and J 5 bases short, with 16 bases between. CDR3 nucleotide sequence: TGTGCCAGTAGTTTCCGATTGGGCGTGGACGAGCAGTACTTC. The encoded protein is CASSFRLGVDEQYF.

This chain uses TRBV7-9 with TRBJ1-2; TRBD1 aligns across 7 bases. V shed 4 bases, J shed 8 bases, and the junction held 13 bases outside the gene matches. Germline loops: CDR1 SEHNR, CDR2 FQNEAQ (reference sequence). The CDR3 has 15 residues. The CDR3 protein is CASSSALQGSGGYTF. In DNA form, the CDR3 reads TGTGCCAGCAGCTCGGCCTTACAGGGGTCTGGAGGCTACACCTTC. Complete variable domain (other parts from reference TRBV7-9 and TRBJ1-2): DTGVSQNPRHKITKRGQNVTFRCDPISEHNRLYWYRQTLGQGPEFLTYFQNEAQLEKSRLLSDRFSAERPKGSFSTLEIQRTEQGDSAMYLCASSSALQGSGGYTFGSGTRLTVV.

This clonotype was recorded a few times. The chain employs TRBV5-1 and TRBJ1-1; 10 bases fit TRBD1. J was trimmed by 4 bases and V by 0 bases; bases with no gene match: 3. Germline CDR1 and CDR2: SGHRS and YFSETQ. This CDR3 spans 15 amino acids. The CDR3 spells CASSLGDRGITEAFF. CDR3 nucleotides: TGCGCCAGCAGCTTGGGGGACAGGGGAATCACTGAAGCTTTCTTT.

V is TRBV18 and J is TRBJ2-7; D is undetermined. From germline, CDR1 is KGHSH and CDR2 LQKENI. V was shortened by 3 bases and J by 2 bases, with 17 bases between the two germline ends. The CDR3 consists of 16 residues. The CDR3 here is CASSPSLSTPTYEQYF. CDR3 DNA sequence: TGTGCCAGCTCACCTTCCTTATCGACACCCACCTACGAGCAGTACTTC.

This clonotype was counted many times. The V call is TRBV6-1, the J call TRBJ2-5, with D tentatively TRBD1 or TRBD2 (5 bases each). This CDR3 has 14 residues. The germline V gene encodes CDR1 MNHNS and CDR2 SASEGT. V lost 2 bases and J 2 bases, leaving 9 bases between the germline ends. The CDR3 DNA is TGTGCCAGCAGTGAATATGGGGGACAAGAGACCCAGTACTTC. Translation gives CASSEYGGQETQYF.

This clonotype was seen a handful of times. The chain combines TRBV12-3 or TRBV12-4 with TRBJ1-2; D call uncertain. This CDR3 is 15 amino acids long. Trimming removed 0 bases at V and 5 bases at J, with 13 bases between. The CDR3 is CASSLARGSGYGYTF. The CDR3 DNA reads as TGTGCCAGCAGTTTAGCGCGAGGGTCTGGTTATGGCTACACCTTC.

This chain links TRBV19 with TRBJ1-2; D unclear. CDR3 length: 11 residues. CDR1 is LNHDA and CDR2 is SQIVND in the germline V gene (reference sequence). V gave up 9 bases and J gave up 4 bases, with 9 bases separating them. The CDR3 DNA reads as TGTGCCAGCTCCCACCGCTATGGCTACACCTTC. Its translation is CASSHRYGYTF.

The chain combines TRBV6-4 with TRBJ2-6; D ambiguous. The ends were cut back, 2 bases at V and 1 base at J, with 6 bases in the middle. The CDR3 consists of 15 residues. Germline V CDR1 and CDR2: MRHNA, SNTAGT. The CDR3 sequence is CASSDTQSGANVLTF. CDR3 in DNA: TGTGCCAGCAGTGACACCCAGTCTGGGGCCAACGTCCTGACTTTC.

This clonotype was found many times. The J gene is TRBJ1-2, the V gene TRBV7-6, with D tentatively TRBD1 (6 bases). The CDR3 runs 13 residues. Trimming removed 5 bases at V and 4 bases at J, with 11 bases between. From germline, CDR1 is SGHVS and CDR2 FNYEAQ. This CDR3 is CASSQEQGYGYTF. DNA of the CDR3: TGTGCCAGCAGCCAAGAACAGGGCTATGGCTACACCTTC.

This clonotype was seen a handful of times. CDR3: CASSRDRMNTEAFF. DNA of the CDR3: TGTGCCAGCAGCCGCGACAGGATGAACACTGAAGCTTTCTTT. The V gene is TRBV7-2, the J gene TRBJ1-1, with D tentatively TRBD1 (6 bases). The CDR3 has 14 residues. The germline gives CDR1 SGHTA, CDR2 FQGNSA. V lost 5 bases to trimming and J lost 0 bases, with 10 bases between them.

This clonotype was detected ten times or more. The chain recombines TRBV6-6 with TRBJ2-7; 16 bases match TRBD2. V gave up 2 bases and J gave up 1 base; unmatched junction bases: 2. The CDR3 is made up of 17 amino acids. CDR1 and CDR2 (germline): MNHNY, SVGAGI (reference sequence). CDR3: CASSYGTSGGASYEQYF. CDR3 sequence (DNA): TGTGCCAGCAGTTACGGGACTAGCGGGGGGGCTTCCTACGAGCAGTACTTC.

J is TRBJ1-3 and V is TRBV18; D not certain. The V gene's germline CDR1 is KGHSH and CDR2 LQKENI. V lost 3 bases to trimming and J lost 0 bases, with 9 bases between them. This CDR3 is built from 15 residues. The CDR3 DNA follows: TGTGCCAGCTCACCGGTGGGGAGCTCTGGAAACACCATATATTTT. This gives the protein CASSPVGSSGNTIYF.

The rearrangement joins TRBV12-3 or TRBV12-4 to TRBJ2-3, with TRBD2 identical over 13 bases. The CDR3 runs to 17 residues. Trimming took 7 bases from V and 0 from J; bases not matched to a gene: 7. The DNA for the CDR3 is TGTGCCAGCAAGCGACTAGCGGGGGGAGTTAGCACAGATACGCAGTATTTT. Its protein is CASKRLAGGVSTDTQYF.

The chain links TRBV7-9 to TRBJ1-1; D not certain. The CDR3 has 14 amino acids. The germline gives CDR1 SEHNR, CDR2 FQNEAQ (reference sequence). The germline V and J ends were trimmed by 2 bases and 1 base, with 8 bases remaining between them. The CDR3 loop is CASSLITSNTEAFF. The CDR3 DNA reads TGTGCCAGCAGCTTAATCACCTCGAACACTGAAGCTTTCTTT.

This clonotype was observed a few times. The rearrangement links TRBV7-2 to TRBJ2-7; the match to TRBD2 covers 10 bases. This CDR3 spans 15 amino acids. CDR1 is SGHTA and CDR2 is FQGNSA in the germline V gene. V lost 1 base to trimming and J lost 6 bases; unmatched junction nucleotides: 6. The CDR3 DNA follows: TGTGCCAGCAGCTTAGGCCTAGCGGGAGTCGCCGAGCAGTACTTC. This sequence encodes CASSLGLAGVAEQYF.

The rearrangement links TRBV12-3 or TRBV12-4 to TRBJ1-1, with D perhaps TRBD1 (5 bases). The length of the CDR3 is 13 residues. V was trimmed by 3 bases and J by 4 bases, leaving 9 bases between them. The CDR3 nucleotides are TGTGCCAGCAGTTTCCAGGGAGGCACTGAAGCTTTCTTT. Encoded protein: CASSFQGGTEAFF.

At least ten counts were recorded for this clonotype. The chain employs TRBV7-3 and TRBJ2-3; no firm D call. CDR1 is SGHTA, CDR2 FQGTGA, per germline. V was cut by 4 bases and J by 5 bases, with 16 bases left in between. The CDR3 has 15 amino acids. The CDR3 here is CASSSESGKGDTQYF. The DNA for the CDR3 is TGTGCCAGCAGCTCCGAGTCCGGAAAGGGAGATACGCAGTATTTT.

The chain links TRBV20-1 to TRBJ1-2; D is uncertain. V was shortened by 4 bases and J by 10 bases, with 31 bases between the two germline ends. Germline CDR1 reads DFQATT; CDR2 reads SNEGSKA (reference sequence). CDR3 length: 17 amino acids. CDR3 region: CSAIGEQEKLLQIVYTF. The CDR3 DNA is TGCAGTGCTATCGGAGAACAAGAGAAACTTCTACAGATTGTCTACACCTTC.

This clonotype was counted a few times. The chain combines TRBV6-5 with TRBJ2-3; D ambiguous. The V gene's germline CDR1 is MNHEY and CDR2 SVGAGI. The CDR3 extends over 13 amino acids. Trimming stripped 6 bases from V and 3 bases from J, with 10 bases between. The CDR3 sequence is CASSRKGTDTQYF. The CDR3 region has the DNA TGTGCCAGCAGCCGCAAAGGAACAGATACGCAGTATTTT.

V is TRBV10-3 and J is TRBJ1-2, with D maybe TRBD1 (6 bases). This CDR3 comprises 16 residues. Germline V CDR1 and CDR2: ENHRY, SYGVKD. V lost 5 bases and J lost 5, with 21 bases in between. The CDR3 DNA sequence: TGTGCCATCAGTTATAAACGGACAGCCACGACATATGGCTACACCTTC. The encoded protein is CAISYKRTATTYGYTF.

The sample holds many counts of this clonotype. The CDR3 nucleotides are TGTGCCACCGGGTCAGAATACGGTGAAGCTTTCTTT. Its translation: CATGSEYGEAFF. The chain links TRBV7-9 to TRBJ1-1; D is ambiguous. The germline V gene encodes CDR1 SEHNR and CDR2 FQNEAQ (reference sequence). Trimming stripped 10 bases from V and 7 bases from J, with 16 bases between. The CDR3 has 12 residues.

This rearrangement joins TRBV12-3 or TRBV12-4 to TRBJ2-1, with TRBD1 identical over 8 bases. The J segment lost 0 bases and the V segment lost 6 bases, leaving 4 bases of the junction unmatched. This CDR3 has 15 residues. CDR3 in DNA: TGTGCCAGCAGCTACAGGGGGAGCTCCTACAATGAGCAGTTCTTC. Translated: CASSYRGSSYNEQFF.

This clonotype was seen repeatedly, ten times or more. CDR3 in DNA: TGTGCCACCAGCAGAGGGGACAGGGGGCTCACTGAAGCTTTCTTT. This translates into CATSRGDRGLTEAFF. The rearrangement joins TRBV15 to TRBJ1-1; 12 bases map to TRBD1. V lost 1 base and J lost 4; bases outside the gene matches: 1. The V gene's germline CDR1 is LNHNV and CDR2 YYDKDF (reference sequence). The length of the CDR3 is 15 residues.